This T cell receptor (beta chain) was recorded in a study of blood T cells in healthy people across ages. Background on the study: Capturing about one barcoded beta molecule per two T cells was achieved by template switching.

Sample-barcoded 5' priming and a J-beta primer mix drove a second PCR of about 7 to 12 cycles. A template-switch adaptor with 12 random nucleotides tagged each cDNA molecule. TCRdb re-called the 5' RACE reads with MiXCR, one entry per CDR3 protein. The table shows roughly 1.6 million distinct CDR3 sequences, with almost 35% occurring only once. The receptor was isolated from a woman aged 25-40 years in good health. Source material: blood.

The CDR3 protein is CASSFGRGSEKLFF. The DNA of the CDR3 is TGTGCCAGCAGTTTCGGCAGGGGATCCGAAAAACTGTTTTTT. The chain combines TRBV27 with TRBJ1-4, with TRBD1 as a possible D gene (6 bases). Germline loops: CDR1 MNHEY, CDR2 SMNVEV (reference sequence). Trimming took 3 bases from V and 8 from J, leaving 13 bases between them. The length of the CDR3 is 14 residues.